The present T cell receptor beta chain was sequenced within a study of yellow fever vaccine responses in identical twins. Note on this clonotype: Its antigen is as yet unknown.

Study-wide results and caveats: Reportedly, twins showed a vaccine T cell response that looked partly convergent and partly personalized.

TCRdb re-derived calls from the RT-PCR reads in MiXCR, one entry per CDR3 protein. The sample comprises 3,000 to 3,500 distinct CDR3 sequences, roughly 88% of which are singletons, and approximately 2.6% rests with the top ten. V lost 5 bases to trimming and J lost 5 bases, with 12 bases between them. The CDR3 consists of 14 residues. Germline values: CDR1 SGHTA, CDR2 FQGNSA. The sample was T cells from blood (PBMCs), unsorted or a sorted subset (not recorded which), taken before or after yellow fever vaccination (not recorded which). The TCR was taken from a woman between 18 and 29 years old who received the yellow fever vaccine. The gene calls are TRBV7-2 and TRBJ2-2, with D possibly matching TRBD2 (5 bases). The DNA of the CDR3 is TGTGCCAGCAGCACGGAGCGGTTGACCGGGGAGCTGTTTTTT. Translated, it gives CASSTERLTGELFF.